The clone carrying this T cell receptor (beta chain) was picked up many times. The data were obtained in a study of human T cells and chemical hapten exposure. CDR3 length: 15 amino acids. Germline CDR1 LGHNA, CDR2 YNFKEQ. V shed 1 base and J 7 bases; nucleotides not matched to a gene: 6. A single record per CDR3 protein comes from TCRdb applying MiXCR to the RACE reads. The sample includes approximately 370,000 distinct CDR3 sequences, about 5% of them seen just once. Stated time point: pre-sensitization, week 0. Treatment meaning: therapeutic diphenylcyclopropenone sensitization with weekly scalp DPC.

The receptor's source is a woman aged 18 to 35 with alopecia areata. Some clones in this sample may be carry-over from other donors' samples. The sequencing used whole blood, collected in connection with sensitization to the hapten diphenylcyclopropenone (DPC). The chain links TRBV4-2 to TRBJ2-2, with 7 bases identical to TRBD1. The CDR3 DNA reads TGTGCCAGCAGCCAAGCGACAGGGCTTGGCGGGGAGCTGTTTTTT. Translated: CASSQATGLGGELFF.